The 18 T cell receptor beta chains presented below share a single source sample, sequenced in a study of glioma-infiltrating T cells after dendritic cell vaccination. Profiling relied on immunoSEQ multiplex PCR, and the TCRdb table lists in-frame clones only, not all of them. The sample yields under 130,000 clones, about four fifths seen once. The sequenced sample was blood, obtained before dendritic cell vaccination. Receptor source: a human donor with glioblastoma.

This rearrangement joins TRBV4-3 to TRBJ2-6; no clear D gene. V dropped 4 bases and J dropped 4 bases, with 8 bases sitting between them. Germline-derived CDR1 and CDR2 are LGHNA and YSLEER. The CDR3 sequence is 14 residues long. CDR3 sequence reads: CASSLARGANVLTF. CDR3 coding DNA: TGCGCCAGCAGCCTCGCCAGGGGGGCCAACGTCCTGACTTTC.

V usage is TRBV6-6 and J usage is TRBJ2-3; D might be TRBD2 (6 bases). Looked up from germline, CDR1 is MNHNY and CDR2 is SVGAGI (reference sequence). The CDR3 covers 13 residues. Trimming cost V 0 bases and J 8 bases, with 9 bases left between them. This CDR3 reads CASSYSEGGTQYF. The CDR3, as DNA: TGTGCCAGCAGTTACTCAGAGGGAGGTACGCAGTATTTT.

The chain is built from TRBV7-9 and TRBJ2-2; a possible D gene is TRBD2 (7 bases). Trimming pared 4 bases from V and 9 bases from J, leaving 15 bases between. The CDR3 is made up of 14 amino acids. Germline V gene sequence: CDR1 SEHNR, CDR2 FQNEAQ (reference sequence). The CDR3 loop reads CASSSGGLLRELFF. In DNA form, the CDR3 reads TGTGCCAGCAGCTCCGGGGGGCTCCTTAGGGAGCTGTTTTTT.

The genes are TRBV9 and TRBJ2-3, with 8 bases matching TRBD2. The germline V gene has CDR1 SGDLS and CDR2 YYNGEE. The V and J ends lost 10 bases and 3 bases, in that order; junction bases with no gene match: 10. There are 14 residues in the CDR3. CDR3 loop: CAFTGGGHTDTQYF. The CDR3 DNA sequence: TGTGCCTTTACGGGGGGGGGCCATACAGATACGCAGTATTTT. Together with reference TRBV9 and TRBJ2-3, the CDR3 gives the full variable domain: DSGVTQTPKHLITATGQRVTLRCSPRSGDLSVYWYQQSLDQGLQFLIQYYNGEERAKGNILERFSAQQFPDLHSELNLSSLELGDSALYFCAFTGGGHTDTQYFGPGTRLTVL.

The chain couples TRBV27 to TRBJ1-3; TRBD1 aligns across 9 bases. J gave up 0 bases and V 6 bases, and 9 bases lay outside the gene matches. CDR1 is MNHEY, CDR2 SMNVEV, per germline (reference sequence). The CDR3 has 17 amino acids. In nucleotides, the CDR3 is TGTGCCAGCAGCCGCTGGACAGGGGTATCCTCTGGAAACACCATATATTTT. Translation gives CASSRWTGVSSGNTIYF.

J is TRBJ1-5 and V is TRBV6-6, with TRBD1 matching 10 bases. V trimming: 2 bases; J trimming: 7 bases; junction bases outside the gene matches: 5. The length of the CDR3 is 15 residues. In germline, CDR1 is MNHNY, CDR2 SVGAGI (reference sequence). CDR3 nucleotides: TGTGCCAGCAGTTACCCTGGGACAGGGGAACAGCCCCAGCATTTT. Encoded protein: CASSYPGTGEQPQHF.

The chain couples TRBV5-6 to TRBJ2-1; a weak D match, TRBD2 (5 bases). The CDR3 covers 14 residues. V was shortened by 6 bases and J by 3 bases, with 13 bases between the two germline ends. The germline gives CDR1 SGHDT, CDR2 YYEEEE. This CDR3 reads CASTLAGIYNEQFF. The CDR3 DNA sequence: TGTGCCAGCACCCTGGCGGGTATCTACAATGAGCAGTTCTTC.

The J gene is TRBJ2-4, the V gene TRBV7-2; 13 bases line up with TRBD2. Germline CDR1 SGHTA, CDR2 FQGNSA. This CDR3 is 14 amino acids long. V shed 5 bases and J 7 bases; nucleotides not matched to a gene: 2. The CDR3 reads CASSTSGGANIQYF. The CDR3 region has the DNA TGTGCCAGCAGCACTAGCGGGGGGGCGAACATTCAGTACTTC. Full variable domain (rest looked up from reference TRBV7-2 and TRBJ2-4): GAGVSQSPSNKVTEKGKDVELRCDPISGHTALYWYRQSLGQGLEFLIYFQGNSAPDKSGLPSDRFSAERTGGSVSTLTIQRTQQEDSAVYLCASSTSGGANIQYFGAGTRLSVL.

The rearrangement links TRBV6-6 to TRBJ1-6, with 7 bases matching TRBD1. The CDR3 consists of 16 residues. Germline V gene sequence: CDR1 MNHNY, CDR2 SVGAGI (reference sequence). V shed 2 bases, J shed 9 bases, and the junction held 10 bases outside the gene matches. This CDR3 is CASSYRAGGRVSPLHF. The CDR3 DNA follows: TGTGCCAGCAGTTACAGGGCAGGGGGACGAGTTTCACCCCTCCACTTT.

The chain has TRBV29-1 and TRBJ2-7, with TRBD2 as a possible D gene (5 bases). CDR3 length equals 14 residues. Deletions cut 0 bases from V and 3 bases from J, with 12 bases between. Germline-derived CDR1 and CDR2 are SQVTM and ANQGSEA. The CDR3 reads CSVEEGPRGYEQYF. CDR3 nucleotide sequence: TGCAGCGTTGAAGAAGGGCCACGGGGCTACGAGCAGTACTTC.

CDR3 sequence (DNA): TGTGCCTGGAGTGTTGGGCCAGAGGGCTACACCTTC. Protein sequence: CAWSVGPEGYTF. The gene calls are TRBV30 and TRBJ1-2; D remains ambiguous. The V and J ends lost 0 bases and 8 bases respectively, with 10 bases between them. Germline CDR1 and CDR2: GTSNPN and SVGIG (reference sequence). This CDR3 has 12 amino acids.

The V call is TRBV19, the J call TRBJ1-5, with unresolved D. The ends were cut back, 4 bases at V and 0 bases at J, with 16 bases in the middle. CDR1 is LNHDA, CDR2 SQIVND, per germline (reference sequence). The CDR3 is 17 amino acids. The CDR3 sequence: CASSRVRLRYSNQPQHF. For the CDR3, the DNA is TGTGCCAGTAGTAGGGTCAGGCTCCGCTATAGCAATCAGCCCCAGCATTTT.

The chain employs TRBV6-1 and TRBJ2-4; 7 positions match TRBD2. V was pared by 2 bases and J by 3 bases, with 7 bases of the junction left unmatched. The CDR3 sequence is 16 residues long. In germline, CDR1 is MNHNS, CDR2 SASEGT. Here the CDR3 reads CASSEIGGDGKNIQYF. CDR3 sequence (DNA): TGTGCCAGCAGTGAAATTGGGGGGGACGGCAAAAACATTCAGTACTTC.

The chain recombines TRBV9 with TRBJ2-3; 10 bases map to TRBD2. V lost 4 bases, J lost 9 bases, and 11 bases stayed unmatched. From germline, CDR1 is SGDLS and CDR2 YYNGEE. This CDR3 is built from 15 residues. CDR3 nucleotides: TGTGCCAGCAGCCCCGGAGCGGGGGGGCCGGAGACGCAGTATTTT. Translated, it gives CASSPGAGGPETQYF.

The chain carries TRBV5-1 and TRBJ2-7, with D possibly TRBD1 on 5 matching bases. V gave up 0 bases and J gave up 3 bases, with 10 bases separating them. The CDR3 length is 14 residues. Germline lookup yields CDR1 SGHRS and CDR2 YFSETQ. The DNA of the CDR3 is TGCGCCAGCAGCTTGGTAGCAGGGAACTACGAGCAGTACTTC. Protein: CASSLVAGNYEQYF.

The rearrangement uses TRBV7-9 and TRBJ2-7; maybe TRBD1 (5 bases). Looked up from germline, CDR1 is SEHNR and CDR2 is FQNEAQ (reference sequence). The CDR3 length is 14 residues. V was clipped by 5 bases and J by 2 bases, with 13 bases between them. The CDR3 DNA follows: TGTGCCAGCAGCCCGCCCAGGGTTGCCTACGAGCAGTACTTC. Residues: CASSPPRVAYEQYF.

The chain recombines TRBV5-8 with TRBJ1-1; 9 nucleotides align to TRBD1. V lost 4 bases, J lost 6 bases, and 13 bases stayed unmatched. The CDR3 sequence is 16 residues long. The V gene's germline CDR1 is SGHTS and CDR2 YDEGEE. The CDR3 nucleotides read TGTGCCAGCAGCCCCCGCGGACAGGGGTCGGGGGCTGAAGCTTTCTTT. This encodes CASSPRGQGSGAEAFF. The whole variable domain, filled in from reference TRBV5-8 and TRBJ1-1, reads EAGVTQSPTHLIKTRGQQATLRCSPISGHTSVYWYQQALGLGLQFLLWYDEGEERNRGNFPPRFSGRQFPNYSSELNVNALELEDSALYLCASSPRGQGSGAEAFFGQGTRLTVV.

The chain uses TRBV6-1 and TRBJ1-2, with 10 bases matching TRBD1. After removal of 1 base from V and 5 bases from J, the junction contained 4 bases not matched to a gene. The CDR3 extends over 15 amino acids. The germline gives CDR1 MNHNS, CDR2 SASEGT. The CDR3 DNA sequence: TGTGCCAGCAGTGAAGTCTGGGACAGGGGTTATGGCTACACCTTC. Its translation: CASSEVWDRGYGYTF.